The 25 T cell receptor beta chains listed next were all sequenced from one sample in a study of shared clonotypes between healthy human individuals. Clones were sequenced by immunoSEQ multiplex PCR, and TCRdb holds only the in-frame ones, with some missing. The data contain about 670,000 clones, roughly 70% of them singletons. Sequencing was done on a sample of memory CD4+ T cells sorted from blood. Subset noted: CD45RA-negative fraction. The receptor source for this set is a woman in her 30s in good health.

Many counts were recorded for this clone. This chain uses TRBV25-1 with TRBJ2-2; D possibly corresponds to TRBD1 (5 bases). The germline V gene has CDR1 MGHDK and CDR2 SYGVNS. The CDR3 sequence is 15 residues long. Between the trimmed V and J ends, which lost 2 bases and 0 bases, there was a span of 7 bases. In DNA form, the CDR3 reads TGTGCCAGCAGTGAAACGACAGCGAACACCGGGGAGCTGTTTTTT. Translation gives CASSETTANTGELFF.

The CDR3 region is CASRNPQGSEQYF. The CDR3 DNA reads as TGTGCCAGCAGAAACCCTCAGGGATCCGAGCAGTACTTC. This chain uses TRBV6-5 with TRBJ2-7, with D tentatively TRBD1 (5 bases). Trimming shortened V by 6 bases and J by 6 bases, and 15 bases separated the two germline ends. The CDR3 has 13 amino acids. The germline V gene has CDR1 MNHEY and CDR2 SVGAGI.

This clone was seen a single time. The genes are TRBV7-2 and TRBJ1-1; D is perhaps TRBD1 (6 bases). The CDR3 sequence is 15 residues long. Germline CDR1 is SGHTA and CDR2 is FQGNSA. The V end was cut by 5 bases, the J end by 1 base, with 14 bases between. The CDR3 region has the DNA TGTGCCAGCAGCCCGTGGAGGGGGTCGAACACTGAAGCTTTCTTT. Its protein product is CASSPWRGSNTEAFF.

The rearrangement links TRBV30 to TRBJ2-7; TRBD1 might be the D (5 bases). Germline CDR1 GTSNPN, CDR2 SVGIG (reference sequence). This CDR3 has 13 residues. Deletions cut 1 base from V and 6 bases from J, with 13 bases between. In nucleotides, the CDR3 is TGTGCCTGGAGTGCCACCGACAGTCTCGAGCAGTACTTC. Encoded protein: CAWSATDSLEQYF.

This chain uses TRBV18 with TRBJ2-6, with 7 bases aligning to TRBD1. J gave up 0 bases and V 5 bases, and 13 bases lay outside the gene matches. Germline CDR1 and CDR2: KGHSH and LQKENI. The CDR3 consists of 19 residues. DNA for the CDR3: TGTGCCAGCTCAACCTCGACCGGGACAGAGAGCTCTGGGGCCAACGTCCTGACTTTC. Protein sequence: CASSTSTGTESSGANVLTF.

The chain has TRBV7-9 and TRBJ1-5, with D possibly matching TRBD1 (6 bases). Germline-derived CDR1 and CDR2 are SEHNR and FQNEAQ (reference sequence). This CDR3 contains 13 residues. V was pared by 5 bases and J by 2 bases, with 7 bases between. CDR3: CASSKGGNQPQHF. CDR3 sequence (DNA): TGTGCCAGCAGCAAGGGGGGCAATCAGCCCCAGCATTTT.

The chain combines TRBV5-1 with TRBJ1-4, with D perhaps matching TRBD1 (6 bases). Trimming removed 4 bases at V and 3 bases at J, with 13 bases between. The CDR3 length is 15 residues. Germline assignment: CDR1 SGHRS and CDR2 YFSETQ. As DNA, the CDR3 is TGCGCCAGCAGCCTCCAGGGGACCTCTAATGAAAAACTGTTTTTT. This translates into CASSLQGTSNEKLFF.

This clone was seen once. V gene TRBV7-9 combines with J gene TRBJ2-4; 7 nucleotides line up with TRBD2. Per germline, CDR1 SEHNR and CDR2 FQNEAQ (reference sequence). J was trimmed by 0 bases and V by 5 bases; bases with no gene match: 16. The CDR3 runs 19 residues. The CDR3 loop is CASSGIIAGVPSAKNIQYF. For the CDR3, the DNA is TGTGCCAGCAGCGGGATAATAGCGGGTGTGCCCTCAGCCAAAAACATTCAGTACTTC. Using reference TRBV7-9 and TRBJ2-4 for the parts outside the CDR3, the full variable domain is DTGVSQNPRHKITKRGQNVTFRCDPISEHNRLYWYRQTLGQGPEFLTYFQNEAQLEKSRLLSDRFSAERPKGSFSTLEIQRTEQGDSAMYLCASSGIIAGVPSAKNIQYFGAGTRLSVL.

The chain recombines TRBV6-6 with TRBJ2-1, with TRBD2 as a possible D gene (6 bases). This CDR3 region has 13 residues. From germline, CDR1 is MNHNY and CDR2 SVGAGI (reference sequence). V was cut by 5 bases and J by 6 bases, with 11 bases left in between. As DNA, the CDR3 is TGTGCCAGCAGTAAGACTAGTTTCAATGAGCAGTTCTTC. It encodes CASSKTSFNEQFF.

The chain employs TRBV7-9 and TRBJ2-1; 9 bases line up with TRBD2. The CDR3 length is 17 residues. The J segment lost 6 bases and the V segment lost 5 bases, leaving 14 bases of the junction unmatched. The germline CDR1 and CDR2 sequences are SEHNR and FQNEAQ (reference sequence). CDR3 residues: CASSHPGLGLAGNEQFF. The CDR3 DNA follows: TGTGCCAGCAGCCACCCCGGCCTGGGACTAGCAGGCAATGAGCAGTTCTTC.

The chain is built from TRBV14 and TRBJ2-3; a possible D gene is TRBD2 (7 bases). Trimming stripped 3 bases from V and 10 bases from J, with 11 bases between. Germline values: CDR1 SGHDN, CDR2 FVKESK. The CDR3 spans 12 residues. The CDR3 DNA follows: TGTGCCAGCAGCCAGGACAGCGGGGCGCAGTATTTT. It translates to CASSQDSGAQYF.

The chain recombines TRBV6-6 with TRBJ2-1; 12 nucleotides agree with TRBD1. With 5 bases clipped from V and 9 bases from J, the junction kept 5 bases outside the gene matches. The germline V gene has CDR1 MNHNY and CDR2 SVGAGI (reference sequence). CDR3 length: 14 residues. The CDR3 region is CASSQGQGAGEQFF. The DNA of the CDR3 is TGTGCCAGCAGTCAGGGACAGGGGGCTGGTGAGCAGTTCTTC.

The rearrangement joins TRBV30 to TRBJ1-5; D gene ambiguous. The CDR3 is made up of 13 amino acids. Trimming removed 0 bases at V and 5 bases at J, with 8 bases between. Germline V CDR1 and CDR2: GTSNPN, SVGIG (reference sequence). CDR3 DNA sequence: TGTGCCTGGAGTGTACAAAGCGATCAGCCCCAGCATTTT. Residues: CAWSVQSDQPQHF.

This chain connects TRBV4-2 to TRBJ2-7; tentative D call: TRBD2 (5 bases). CDR1 LGHNA and CDR2 YNFKEQ come from the germline V gene. The CDR3 has 16 amino acids. The V end lost 0 bases, the J end lost 1 base, and 13 bases lay between the germline ends. The CDR3 loop reads CASSQESNRGSYEQYF. The CDR3 DNA is TGTGCCAGCAGCCAAGAGTCGAACCGCGGGTCCTACGAGCAGTACTTC.

V and J are TRBV27 and TRBJ2-4; 9 bases fit TRBD2. The ends lost 2 bases at V and 2 bases at J; junction bases unmatched: 7. This CDR3 has 17 amino acids. Germline-derived CDR1 and CDR2 are MNHEY and SMNVEV (reference sequence). This CDR3 reads CASSLAGGPGTKNIQYF. The CDR3, as DNA: TGTGCCAGCAGTTTAGCGGGAGGGCCTGGAACCAAAAACATTCAGTACTTC.

The chain has TRBV6-5 and TRBJ1-1; 9 bases agree with TRBD1. CDR3 size: 15 residues. Germline-derived CDR1 and CDR2 are MNHEY and SVGAGI. After removal of 5 bases from V and 6 bases from J, the junction contained 10 bases not matched to a gene. This CDR3 reads CASSPSDRGVAEAFF. For the CDR3, the DNA is TGTGCCAGCAGTCCCTCGGACAGGGGAGTAGCTGAAGCTTTCTTT.

This chain uses TRBV10-2 with TRBJ1-1; D is undetermined. Per the germline V gene, CDR1 is WSHSY and CDR2 is SAAADI. The CDR3 contains 14 residues. V was trimmed by 6 bases and J by 0 bases, leaving 11 bases between them. The CDR3 here is CASSPARMNTEAFF. The DNA of the CDR3 is TGCGCCAGCAGCCCCGCGCGGATGAACACTGAAGCTTTCTTT.

This clone has only one observation. The same CDR3 is also encoded by other DNA sequences in this sample. The chain recombines TRBV4-1 with TRBJ1-2; D might be TRBD1 (6 bases). This CDR3 region has 14 residues. The V and J ends lost 1 base and 2 bases respectively, with 8 bases between them. Germline V gene lookup returns CDR1 MGHRA and CDR2 YSYEKL. In DNA form, the CDR3 reads TGCGCCAGCAGCCAAGGGACAGCGAACTATGGCTACACCTTC. Amino acid sequence: CASSQGTANYGYTF.

The chain carries TRBV5-4 and TRBJ2-2; 13 bases line up with TRBD2. Germline lookup yields CDR1 SGHNT and CDR2 YYREEE (reference sequence). This CDR3 contains 16 residues. The junction had 5 bases not matched to a gene; V was cut back by 3 bases and J by 6 bases. CDR3 DNA: TGTGCCAGCAGCTCACTAGCGGGAGGGACTCCCGGGGAGCTGTTTTTT. Translated: CASSSLAGGTPGELFF. Together with reference TRBV5-4 and TRBJ2-2, the CDR3 gives the full variable domain: ETGVTQSPTHLIKTRGQQVTLRCSSQSGHNTVSWYQQALGQGPQFIFQYYREEENGRGNFPPRFSGLQFPNYSSELNVNALELDDSALYLCASSSLAGGTPGELFFGEGSRLTVL.

V usage is TRBV7-6 and J usage is TRBJ1-5; 7 nucleotides match TRBD1. CDR1 and CDR2 from the germline V gene are SGHVS and FNYEAQ. V lost 2 bases to trimming and J lost 4 bases; unmatched junction nucleotides: 5. The CDR3 runs to 15 residues. For the CDR3, the DNA is TGTGCCAGCAGCTTACGAACAGGGGATAATCAGCCCCAGCATTTT. Translating it yields CASSLRTGDNQPQHF.

J is TRBJ2-3 and V is TRBV28; 7 bases agree with TRBD2. Germline V gives CDR1 MDHEN, CDR2 SYDVKM. The CDR3 sequence is 14 residues long. Losses at the gene ends were 10 bases for V and 4 bases for J; bases not matched to a gene: 11. The CDR3 loop is CATEREGGADTQYF. In DNA, the CDR3 is TGTGCCACCGAGCGGGAAGGAGGGGCAGATACGCAGTATTTT.

The rearrangement joins TRBV19 to TRBJ2-2; 8 nucleotides agree with TRBD1. The CDR3 contains 14 residues. CDR1 and CDR2 from the germline V gene are LNHDA and SQIVND (reference sequence). Losses at the gene ends were 7 bases for V and 3 bases for J; bases not matched to a gene: 4. CDR3 in amino acids: CASTWTGYTGELFF. The CDR3 bases are TGTGCCAGTACATGGACAGGGTACACCGGGGAGCTGTTTTTT.

This clone was counted only a few times. The same CDR3 also results from other DNA sequences found in this sample. The chain uses TRBV2 and TRBJ2-7, with D perhaps matching TRBD1 or TRBD2 (5 bases each). The germline gives CDR1 SNHLY, CDR2 FYNNEI. The V gene lost 7 bases and the J gene lost 3 bases, with 13 bases spanning the gap. The CDR3 has 13 amino acids. The CDR3, as DNA: TGTGCCAGCAAGAGGACGGGGCTCTACGAGCAGTACTTC. Its protein product is CASKRTGLYEQYF.

This sequence joins TRBV13 and TRBJ2-5; TRBD2 agrees at 11 bases. Germline CDR1 is PRHDT and CDR2 is FYEKMQ (reference sequence). Losses at the gene ends were 5 bases for V and 5 bases for J; bases not matched to a gene: 19. This CDR3 contains 19 residues. CDR3 sequence reads: CASSETSGIWSPRSETQYF. The CDR3 bases are TGTGCCAGCAGCGAGACTAGCGGGATATGGTCCCCCAGGTCTGAGACCCAGTACTTC.

This clone was recorded at least ten times. The rearrangement joins TRBV2 to TRBJ1-5, with a tentative D call TRBD1 (5 bases). The CDR3 runs 16 residues. Trimming cost V 3 bases and J 1 base, with 13 bases left between them. Germline CDR1 reads SNHLY; CDR2 reads FYNNEI. The DNA of the CDR3 is TGTGCCAGCAGTGATTTAGGGACTAAGAGCAATCAGCCCCAGCATTTT. It specifies CASSDLGTKSNQPQHF.